Listed below are T cell receptor beta chains from one sample, sequenced in a study of shared clonotypes between healthy human individuals. TCRdb's table, derived via immunoSEQ multiplex PCR, lists solely in-frame clones and lacks some. Among approximately 650,000 clones listed, about 95% were seen once. Source material: naive CD8+ T cells sorted from blood. Every receptor here comes from a woman aged 30 to 39 in good health. Both conserved end residues are part of each CDR3. A D gene is named only where the DNA matches it firmly. Rows may omit the clone size; those that give it use once, few, many or a size class.

J: TRBJ2-1; V: TRBV2; size: .; D: TRBD2; DNA: TGTGCCAGCAGGGGGACTAGGGATGAGCAGTTCTTC; CDR3: CASRGTRDEQFF
J: TRBJ2-3; V: TRBV11-2; size: .; D: .; DNA: TGTGCCAGCAGCGCAGATACGCAGTATTTT; CDR3: CASSADTQYF
J: TRBJ2-1; V: TRBV5-8; size: .; D: .; DNA: TGTGCCAGCAGCTTTGTCAATGAGCAGTTCTTC; CDR3: CASSFVNEQFF
J: TRBJ2-3; V: TRBV27; size: once; D: .; DNA: TGTGCCAGCAGCCTCAACGGGGGCCCAGATACGCAGTATTTT; CDR3: CASSLNGGPDTQYF
J: TRBJ2-3; V: TRBV5-8; size: once; D: TRBD2; DNA: TGTGCCAGCAGCCTTAGCGGGGGTTTCACAGATACGCAGTATTTT; CDR3: CASSLSGGFTDTQYF
J: TRBJ2-7; V: TRBV28; size: .; D: .; DNA: TGTGCCAGCGGGCGCCTCACCACTAGCAACGAACCGTTGGAGCAGTACTTC; CDR3: CASGRLTTSNEPLEQYF
J: TRBJ1-2; V: TRBV10-3; size: .; D: .; DNA: TGTGCCATCAGTGAGACTGGCGGGGGTGGCTATGGCTACACCTTC; CDR3: CAISETGGGGYGYTF
J: TRBJ2-3; V: TRBV19; size: .; D: .; DNA: TGTGCCAGTAGTATAGTCGGCACAGATACGCAGTATTTT; CDR3: CASSIVGTDTQYF
J: TRBJ2-2; V: TRBV27; size: .; D: TRBD2; DNA: TGTGCCAGCAGTCCCGTTAGCGGGAGGGCCTTCACCGGGGAGCTGTTTTTT; CDR3: CASSPVSGRAFTGELFF
J: TRBJ2-1; V: TRBV27; size: .; D: TRBD2; DNA: TGTGCCAGCAGTTACGGGACTAGCGGGAGAGGGGTTGAGCAGTTCTTC; CDR3: CASSYGTSGRGVEQFF